The clone carrying this T cell receptor beta chain was seen a few times. Sequenced by immunoSEQ multiplex PCR; TCRdb stores in-frame clones only, minus some. This sample has some 1.1 million clones; about 80% occur once, and the top ten carry 0.89%. This sample is part of a study of shared clonotypes between healthy human individuals. Germline V gene data show CDR1 as SGHTA and CDR2 as FQGNSA. The CDR3 runs 16 residues. V was pared by 4 bases and J by 4 bases, with 14 bases between. The rearrangement joins TRBV7-2 to TRBJ2-6; D unclear. Sequencing was performed on memory CD4+ T cells from PBMCs. Specified subset: CD45RA-negative fraction. The receptor was derived from a man aged 18 to 29 in good health. Some clones in this sample may be carry-over from other donors' samples. As DNA, the CDR3 is TGTGCCAGCAGCTCTCTTCTAGGGTCCGGGGCCAACGTCCTGACTTTC. Its translation is CASSSLLGSGANVLTF.